This passage covers 29 T cell receptor beta chains from one sample sequenced in a study of read filtering for tumor transcriptome and immune sequencing. The library was built from approximately 400 ng RNA with molecular barcoded adaptors for alpha/delta and beta/gamma chains. MiXCR, applied by TCRdb to the reads, yields one record per CDR3 protein. This sample has 100,000 to 150,000 distinct CDR3 sequences, with about an eighth found just once. Sequencing was done on a sample of a population of CD138-negative cells sorted from bone marrow. The receptors come from a donor aged 40 or over with multiple myeloma.

There are many counts of this clonotype. The chain combines TRBV7-2 with TRBJ2-1; D not certain. The CDR3 totals 14 residues. Trimming took 1 base from V and 3 from J, leaving 7 bases between them. The germline V gene has CDR1 SGHTA and CDR2 FQGNSA. CDR3 region: CASSLVSIYNEQFF. CDR3 in DNA: TGTGCCAGCAGCTTAGTAAGCATCTACAATGAGCAGTTCTTC.

Remarks on this clonotype: The likely explanation is a read error, given a far larger clone one base away. This chain uses TRBV5-1 with TRBJ2-5; D not certain. The DNA matches TRBJ2-7 better at its end, which makes the J call doubtful. Germline-derived CDR1 and CDR2 are SGHRS and YFSETQ. This CDR3 has 15 amino acids. CDR3 region: CASSNSAAESYEQYF. CDR3 DNA: TGCGCCAGCAGCAATTCCGCGGCAGAATCCTACGAGCAGTACTTC.

The chain employs TRBV10-3 and TRBJ2-3; D is unresolved. Looked up from germline, CDR1 is ENHRY and CDR2 is SYGVKD. Trimming removed 0 bases from V and 6 bases from J, with 4 bases in between. CDR3 length equals 12 residues. The CDR3 nucleotides read TGTGCCATCAGTGAGTCGAAGGATACGCAGTATTTT. Protein product: CAISESKDTQYF.

Many counts were recorded for this clonotype. The chain recombines TRBV20-1 with TRBJ2-7; 11 bases map to TRBD2. The CDR3 runs to 16 residues. Germline V gene sequence: CDR1 DFQATT, CDR2 SNEGSKA (reference sequence). V lost 0 bases, J lost 4 bases, and 8 bases stayed unmatched. CDR3 loop: CSARDRLAGGTYEQYF. The CDR3 nucleotides are TGCAGTGCTAGAGATCGCCTAGCGGGAGGAACGTACGAGCAGTACTTC.

Comment on this clonotype: This may be a read error, as it is one base from a much larger clone. The chain joins TRBV28 to TRBJ2-7; D may be TRBD1 or TRBD2 (5 bases each). Between the trimmed V and J ends, which lost 10 bases and 2 bases, there was a span of 15 bases. CDR1 is MDHEN, CDR2 SYDVKM, per germline. The CDR3 sequence is 13 residues long. This chain's CDR3 is CAIGASFPYEQYF. The CDR3, as DNA: TGTGCCATTGGGGCTAGCTTTCCCTACGAGCAGTACTTC.

The table lists this clonotype with a few counts. This sequence joins TRBV29-1 and TRBJ1-5; unclear D gene. The CDR3 is 13 residues long. Germline V gene lookup returns CDR1 SQVTM and CDR2 ANQGSEA. Trimming took off 7 bases at V and 3 bases at J, with 13 bases between the two ends. CDR3 in amino acids: CSATGPNNQPQHF. In DNA form, the CDR3 reads TGCAGCGCTACCGGGCCTAACAATCAGCCCCAGCATTTT.

This clonotype was counted a few times. A much larger clone differs from this one at a single base, so this may be a read error. The chain is built from TRBV19 and TRBJ2-1; 8 positions agree with TRBD1. Unmatched junction bases numbered 10, after V lost 3 bases and J lost 9 bases. The CDR3 is made up of 15 amino acids. Per germline, CDR1 LNHDA and CDR2 SQIVND (reference sequence). The CDR3 DNA follows: TGTGCCAGTAGTATTCGGCAGGGGGCTAGGAGTGAGCAGTTCTTC. This sequence encodes CASSIRQGARSEQFF.

This clonotype was counted many times. This sequence joins TRBV28 and TRBJ2-5; 9 positions agree with TRBD2. The CDR3 is 13 amino acids. J gave up 4 bases and V 7 bases, and 4 bases lay outside the gene matches. The germline CDR1 and CDR2 sequences are MDHEN and SYDVKM. The CDR3 region is CASNPTSGETQYF. The CDR3 nucleotides read TGTGCCAGCAATCCGACTAGCGGAGAGACCCAGTACTTC.

The sample holds a few counts of this clonotype. The chain links TRBV28 to TRBJ2-4; D unclear. Per the germline V gene, CDR1 is MDHEN and CDR2 is SYDVKM. The CDR3 runs 16 residues. Trimming pared 2 bases from V and 9 bases from J, leaving 20 bases between. Here the CDR3 reads CASSLIGPVDGSIQYF. The CDR3 DNA sequence: TGTGCCAGCAGTTTAATTGGTCCAGTTGACGGTTCCATTCAGTACTTC.

This clonotype occurred many times. The chain employs TRBV10-3 and TRBJ1-1; D is undetermined. Trimming took 0 bases from V and 5 from J, leaving 16 bases between them. The germline CDR1 and CDR2 sequences are ENHRY and SYGVKD. This CDR3 has 16 residues. Here the CDR3 reads CAISESGRVGGTEAFF. CDR3 coding DNA: TGTGCCATCAGTGAGTCAGGGAGGGTAGGTGGGACTGAAGCTTTCTTT.

The rearrangement uses TRBV29-1 and TRBJ2-3; 8 nucleotides line up with TRBD2. The CDR3 is made up of 17 amino acids. V was pared by 5 bases and J by 2 bases, with 15 bases of the junction left unmatched. Per germline, CDR1 SQVTM and CDR2 ANQGSEA. CDR3 nucleotide sequence: TGCAGCGTTTCTGGAGGCGCCATAGCGGGAAACACAGATACGCAGTATTTT. Its translation: CSVSGGAIAGNTDTQYF.

As for this clonotype: A much larger clone differs by one base, so this may be a read error. The chain employs TRBV6-5 and TRBJ1-1, with D unresolved. Germline-derived CDR1 and CDR2 are MNHEY and SVGAGI. The CDR3 is 15 amino acids. The CDR3 nucleotides read TGTGCCAACAGTTACGGCCTAGACTGGAACACTGAAGCTTTCTTT. This translates into CANSYGLDWNTEAFF.

This clonotype was observed a handful of times. The gene calls are TRBV30 and TRBJ2-5; 11 bases fit TRBD1. This CDR3 comprises 14 residues. Germline trimming cut 2 bases from V and 4 bases from J; bases unmatched to any gene: 3. CDR1 and CDR2 (germline): GTSNPN, SVGIG (reference sequence). The CDR3 nucleotides read TGTGCCTGGAGTCCGGGGACAGGGGGAGAGACCCAGTACTTC. Amino acids: CAWSPGTGGETQYF. Drawing the rest from reference TRBV30 and TRBJ2-5, the complete variable domain is SQTIHQWPATLVQPVGSPLSLECTVEGTSNPNLYWYRQAAGRGLQLLFYSVGIGQISSEVPQNLSASRPQDRQFILSSKKLLLSDSGFYLCAWSPGTGGETQYFGPGTRLLVL.

This clonotype was recorded many times. V and J are TRBV25-1 and TRBJ2-7; 9 bases agree with TRBD2. CDR3 length equals 13 residues. Trimming at V came to 5 bases and at J to 4 bases, leaving 3 bases not matched to a gene. The V gene's germline CDR1 is MGHDK and CDR2 SYGVNS. As DNA, the CDR3 is TGTGCCAGCAGTCATAGCGGGAGATACGAGCAGTACTTC. Amino acids: CASSHSGRYEQYF.

This clonotype was observed at least ten times. The chain combines TRBV29-1 with TRBJ2-1, with 7 bases aligning to TRBD1. With V trimmed by 6 bases and J by 5 bases, 13 bases remained unmatched. This CDR3 comprises 15 residues. Per germline, CDR1 SQVTM and CDR2 ANQGSEA. CDR3 sequence (DNA): TGCAGCGTGGATGGAGACAGGGTAGTTGACAATGAGCAGTTCTTC. Translated: CSVDGDRVVDNEQFF.

In the case of this clonotype: An end of the junction does not agree with germline; a read error may underlie this. The chain carries TRBV4-1 and TRBJ2-1; D is perhaps TRBD1 (7 bases). This CDR3 is built from 14 residues. CDR1 is MGHRA, CDR2 YSYEKL, per germline. CDR3: CANSQDGGTEKQFF. Written as DNA, the CDR3 is TGCGCCAACAGCCAAGATGGGGGGACAGAGAAGCAGTTCTTC.

This clonotype was found many times. The chain links TRBV10-3 to TRBJ1-5, with D perhaps matching TRBD1 (6 bases). The V end lost 6 bases, the J end lost 1 base, and 13 bases lay between the germline ends. The CDR3 has 15 amino acids. Germline V gene lookup returns CDR1 ENHRY and CDR2 SYGVKD. CDR3 DNA sequence: TGTGCCATCAGCCCCAGGGGTGCGAGCAATCAGCCCCAGCATTTT. This encodes CAISPRGASNQPQHF.

The chain joins TRBV7-2 to TRBJ2-7, with 9 bases identical to TRBD2. CDR1 is SGHTA and CDR2 is FQGNSA in the germline V gene. V lost 4 bases, J lost 6 bases, and 10 bases stayed unmatched. The CDR3 consists of 15 residues. Here the CDR3 reads CASSSTGTSTFEQYF. The DNA of the CDR3 is TGTGCCAGCAGCTCGACCGGGACTAGCACTTTCGAGCAGTACTTC.

This clonotype was found a few times. The chain combines TRBV11-2 with TRBJ2-2; 10 bases agree with TRBD1. Germline V gene lookup returns CDR1 SGHAT and CDR2 FQNNGV. The CDR3 sequence is 16 residues long. The V gene end was trimmed by 3 bases and the J gene end by 3 bases; junction bases not matched to a gene: 4. CDR3 amino acids: CASSLTGGADTGELFF. CDR3 DNA: TGTGCCAGCAGCTTGACAGGGGGCGCCGACACCGGGGAGCTGTTTTTT. The full variable domain, with the rest looked up from reference TRBV11-2 and TRBJ2-2, is EAGVAQSPRYKIIEKRQSVAFWCNPISGHATLYWYQQILGQGPKLLIQFQNNGVVDDSQLPKDRFSAERLKGVDSTLKIQPAKLEDSAVYLCASSLTGGADTGELFFGEGSRLTVL.

This clonotype has ten or more counts. The V and J genes are TRBV4-1 and TRBJ1-4, with D unresolved. Germline V gene data show CDR1 as MGHRA and CDR2 as YSYEKL. CDR3 size: 16 residues. The V gene lost 5 bases and the J gene lost 4 bases, with 17 bases spanning the gap. In DNA form, the CDR3 reads TGCGCCAGCAGCGGCAAGCTGGGTGGGAATAATGAAAAACTGTTTTTT. Protein: CASSGKLGGNNEKLFF.

This clonotype was counted ten times or more. Compared with germline, one end of the junction differs, possibly owing to a read error. The genes are TRBV5-1 and TRBJ2-1; TRBD1 matches 8 bases. The CDR3 contains 13 residues. Per germline, CDR1 SGHRS and CDR2 YFSETQ. CDR3 in DNA: TGTGCCAGCAGTCTGGACAGGGCTAATGAGCAGTTCTTC. Protein product: CASSLDRANEQFF.

This clonotype occurred many times. V gene TRBV5-1 combines with J gene TRBJ2-5, with D possibly called TRBD1 or TRBD2 (5 bases each). The CDR3 covers 15 residues. The V end was cut by 4 bases, the J end by 2 bases, with 15 bases between. The germline V gene has CDR1 SGHRS and CDR2 YFSETQ. The CDR3 reads CASSALGRSQETQYF. The CDR3 DNA follows: TGCGCCAGCAGCGCCTTGGGACGGAGTCAAGAGACCCAGTACTTC.

To note about this clonotype: Possible read error: a much larger clone is one base away. The chain is built from TRBV12-5 and TRBJ2-1, with no clear D. With 5 bases removed from V and 8 bases from J, the gap between germline ends came to 13 bases. The CDR3 contains 13 residues. CDR1 and CDR2 from the germline V gene are LGHNT and FRNRAP. This chain's CDR3 is CASGPNMVDEQFF. CDR3 bases: TGTGCTAGTGGTCCCAACATGGTGGATGAGCAGTTCTTC.

This clonotype has more than one count but fewer than ten. At one boundary the junction diverges from the germline segment, which might be a read error. The V call is TRBV5-1, the J call TRBJ2-3; a weak D match, TRBD2 (5 bases). This CDR3 has 15 residues. The germline CDR1 and CDR2 sequences are SGHRS and YFSETQ. The CDR3 loop reads CACSLEDGSTDTQYF. For the CDR3, the DNA is TGCGCCTGCAGCTTGGAGGACGGAAGCACAGATACGCAGTATTTT.

This clonotype turned up a few times. The chain links TRBV5-1 to TRBJ2-7; 8 positions match TRBD1. With 6 bases clipped from V and 5 bases from J, the junction kept 10 bases outside the gene matches. Per the germline V gene, CDR1 is SGHRS and CDR2 is YFSETQ. The CDR3 sequence is 14 residues long. This chain's CDR3 is CASTLTGVTNEQYF. CDR3 nucleotides: TGCGCCAGCACTTTGACAGGGGTCACCAACGAGCAGTACTTC.

This clonotype was counted ten times or more. V and J are TRBV20-1 and TRBJ2-1, with 7 nucleotides matching TRBD1. The CDR3 is 14 amino acids. Germline V gene data show CDR1 as DFQATT and CDR2 as SNEGSKA (reference sequence). V shed 2 bases, J shed 7 bases, and the junction held 8 bases outside the gene matches. The CDR3 sequence is CSARRGPPSNEQFF. CDR3 DNA: TGCAGTGCTAGAAGGGGGCCCCCTTCGAATGAGCAGTTCTTC.

This clonotype has ten or more counts. V usage is TRBV25-1 and J usage is TRBJ1-6; D unclear. The V gene lost 2 bases and the J gene lost 10 bases, with 15 bases spanning the gap. The CDR3 has 15 amino acids. The germline V gene encodes CDR1 MGHDK and CDR2 SYGVNS. The DNA of the CDR3 is TGTGCCAGCAGTGAAGAGAATGCCCGCCGGTCACCCCTCCACTTT. Protein product: CASSEENARRSPLHF.

This clonotype appeared a single time. This may stem from a read error, because a much larger clone lies one nucleotide away. This chain uses TRBV5-1 with TRBJ1-4; 8 positions match TRBD1. The germline V gene has CDR1 SGHRS and CDR2 YFSETQ. This CDR3 contains 15 residues. CDR3 sequence (DNA): TGCGCCAGCAGCGAGACAGGGGCCACTAATGAAAAACGGTTTTTT. Residues: CASSETGATNEKRFF.

This clonotype was observed many times. The rearrangement uses TRBV7-6 and TRBJ1-2; D not certain. Germline CDR1 and CDR2: SGHVS and FNYEAQ. Trimming removed 2 bases at V and 7 bases at J, with 17 bases between. The CDR3 extends over 15 amino acids. The CDR3 region has the DNA TGTGCCAGCAGCTTACGTGCGGGTGATTCTGGTGGCTACACCTTC. This gives the protein CASSLRAGDSGGYTF.